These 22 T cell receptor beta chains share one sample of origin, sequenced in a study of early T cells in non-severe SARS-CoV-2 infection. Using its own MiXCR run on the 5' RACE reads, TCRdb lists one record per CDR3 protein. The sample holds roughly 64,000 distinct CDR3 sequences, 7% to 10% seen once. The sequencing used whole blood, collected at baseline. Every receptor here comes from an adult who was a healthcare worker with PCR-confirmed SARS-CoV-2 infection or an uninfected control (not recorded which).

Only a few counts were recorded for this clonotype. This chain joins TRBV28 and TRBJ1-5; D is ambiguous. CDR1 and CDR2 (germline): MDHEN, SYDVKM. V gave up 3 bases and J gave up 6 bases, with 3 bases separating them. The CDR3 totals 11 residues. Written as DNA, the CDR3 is TGTGCCAGCAGTTTGTCTCAGCCCCAGCATTTT. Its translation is CASSLSQPQHF. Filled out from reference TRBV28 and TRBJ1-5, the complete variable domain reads DVKVTQSSRYLVKRTGEKVFLECVQDMDHENMFWYRQDPGLGLRLIYFSYDVKMKEKGDIPEGYSVSREKKERFSLILESASTNQTSMYLCASSLSQPQHFGDGTRLSIL.

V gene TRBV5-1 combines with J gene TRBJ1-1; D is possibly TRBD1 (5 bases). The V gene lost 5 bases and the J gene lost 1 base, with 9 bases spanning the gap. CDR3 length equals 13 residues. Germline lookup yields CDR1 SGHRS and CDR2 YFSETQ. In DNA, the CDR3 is TGCGCCAGCAGGAGACAGCCGAACACTGAAGCTTTCTTT. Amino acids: CASRRQPNTEAFF.

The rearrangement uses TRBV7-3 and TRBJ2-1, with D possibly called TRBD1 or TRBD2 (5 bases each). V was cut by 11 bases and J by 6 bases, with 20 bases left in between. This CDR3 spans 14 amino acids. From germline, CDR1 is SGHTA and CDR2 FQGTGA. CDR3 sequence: CASSRDRPPNEQFF. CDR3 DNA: TGTGCCTCATCCCGGGACCGACCTCCCAATGAGCAGTTCTTC.

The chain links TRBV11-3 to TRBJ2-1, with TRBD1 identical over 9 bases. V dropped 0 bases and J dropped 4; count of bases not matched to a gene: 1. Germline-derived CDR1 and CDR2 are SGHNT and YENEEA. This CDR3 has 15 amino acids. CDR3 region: CASSLDGTGYNEQFF. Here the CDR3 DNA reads TGTGCCAGCAGCTTAGACGGGACAGGGTACAATGAGCAGTTCTTC.

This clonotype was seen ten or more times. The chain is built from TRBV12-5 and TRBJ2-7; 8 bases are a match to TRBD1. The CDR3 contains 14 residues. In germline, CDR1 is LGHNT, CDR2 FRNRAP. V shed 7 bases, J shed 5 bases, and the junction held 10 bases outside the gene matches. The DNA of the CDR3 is TGTGCTAGTGCCTTCAGGGGGCAATCGGACGAGCAGTACTTC. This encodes CASAFRGQSDEQYF.

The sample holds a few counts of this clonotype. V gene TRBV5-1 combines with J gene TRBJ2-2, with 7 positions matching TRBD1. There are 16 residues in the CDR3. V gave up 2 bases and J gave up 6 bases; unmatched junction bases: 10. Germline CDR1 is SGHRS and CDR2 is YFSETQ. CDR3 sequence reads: CASSFTGPRGSGELFF. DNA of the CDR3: TGCGCCAGCAGCTTCACAGGGCCCAGGGGGTCCGGGGAGCTGTTTTTT.

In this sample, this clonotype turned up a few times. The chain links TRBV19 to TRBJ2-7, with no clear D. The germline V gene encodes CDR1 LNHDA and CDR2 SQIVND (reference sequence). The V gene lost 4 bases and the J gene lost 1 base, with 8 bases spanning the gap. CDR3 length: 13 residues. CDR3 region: CASSNGRSYEQYF. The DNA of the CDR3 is TGTGCCAGTAGTAATGGACGGTCCTACGAGCAGTACTTC.

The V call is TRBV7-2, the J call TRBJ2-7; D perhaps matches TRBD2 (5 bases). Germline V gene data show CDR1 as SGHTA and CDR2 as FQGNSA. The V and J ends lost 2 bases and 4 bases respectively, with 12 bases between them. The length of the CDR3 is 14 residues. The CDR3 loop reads CASSLTPSGYEQYF. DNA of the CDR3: TGTGCCAGCAGCTTAACTCCGTCGGGATACGAGCAGTACTTC.

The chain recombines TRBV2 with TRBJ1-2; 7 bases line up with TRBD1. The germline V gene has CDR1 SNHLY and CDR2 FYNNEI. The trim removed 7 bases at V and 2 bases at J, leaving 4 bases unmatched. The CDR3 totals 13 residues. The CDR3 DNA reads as TGTGCCAGCACCCCGACAGGGAACTATGGCTACACCTTC. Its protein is CASTPTGNYGYTF.

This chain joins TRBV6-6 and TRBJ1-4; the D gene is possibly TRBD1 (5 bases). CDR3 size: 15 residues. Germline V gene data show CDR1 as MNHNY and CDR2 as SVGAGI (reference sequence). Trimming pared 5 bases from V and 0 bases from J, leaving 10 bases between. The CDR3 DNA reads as TGTGCCAGCAGTCGGGACGGTGCAACTAATGAAAAACTGTTTTTT. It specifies CASSRDGATNEKLFF.

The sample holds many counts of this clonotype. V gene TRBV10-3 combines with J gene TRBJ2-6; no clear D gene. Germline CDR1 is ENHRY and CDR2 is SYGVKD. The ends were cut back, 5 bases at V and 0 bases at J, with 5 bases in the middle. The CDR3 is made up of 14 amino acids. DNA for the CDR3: TGTGCCATCAGTCCCCACTCTGGGGCCAACGTCCTGACTTTC. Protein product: CAISPHSGANVLTF.

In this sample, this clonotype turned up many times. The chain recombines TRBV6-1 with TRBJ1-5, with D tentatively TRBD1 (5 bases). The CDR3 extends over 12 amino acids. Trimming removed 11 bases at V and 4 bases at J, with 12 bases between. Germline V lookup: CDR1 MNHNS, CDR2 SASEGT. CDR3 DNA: TGTGCCGGGGCGGCCTTTAATCAGCCCCAGCATTTT. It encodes CAGAAFNQPQHF.

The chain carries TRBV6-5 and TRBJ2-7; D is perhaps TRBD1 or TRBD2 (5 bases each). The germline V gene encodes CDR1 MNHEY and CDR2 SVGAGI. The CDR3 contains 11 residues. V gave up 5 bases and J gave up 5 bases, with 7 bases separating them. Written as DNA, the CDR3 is TGTGCCAGCAGTCGAGGGGACGAGCAGTACTTC. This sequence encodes CASSRGDEQYF.

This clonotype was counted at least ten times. CDR3 coding DNA: TGTGCCAGCCATCTCAGAGGGGAGAGCGAGCAGTACTTC. This translates into CASHLRGESEQYF. This chain links TRBV2 with TRBJ2-7; D assignment may be TRBD1 or TRBD2 (5 bases each). The CDR3 length is 13 residues. CDR1 and CDR2 from the germline V gene are SNHLY and FYNNEI. With 8 bases removed from V and 6 bases from J, the gap between germline ends came to 17 bases. The whole variable domain, filled in from reference TRBV2 and TRBJ2-7, reads EPEVTQTPSHQVTQMGQEVILRCVPISNHLYFYWYRQILGQKVEFLVSFYNNEISEKSEIFDDQFSVERPDGSNFTLKIRSTKLEDSAMYFCASHLRGESEQYFGPGTRLTVT.

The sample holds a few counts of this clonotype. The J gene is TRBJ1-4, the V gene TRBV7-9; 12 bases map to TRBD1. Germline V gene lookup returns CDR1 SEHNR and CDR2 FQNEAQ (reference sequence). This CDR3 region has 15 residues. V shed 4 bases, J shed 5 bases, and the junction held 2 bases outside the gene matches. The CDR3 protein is CASSWGQGANEKLFF. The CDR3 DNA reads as TGTGCCAGCAGCTGGGGACAGGGGGCGAATGAAAAACTGTTTTTT.

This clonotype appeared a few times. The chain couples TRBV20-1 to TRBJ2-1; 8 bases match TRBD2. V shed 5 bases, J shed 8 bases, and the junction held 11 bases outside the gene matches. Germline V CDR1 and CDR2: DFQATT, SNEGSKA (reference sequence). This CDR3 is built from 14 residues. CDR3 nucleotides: TGCAGTGCTTATAGCGGGACTGCTCTCTATGAGCAGTTCTTC. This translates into CSAYSGTALYEQFF.

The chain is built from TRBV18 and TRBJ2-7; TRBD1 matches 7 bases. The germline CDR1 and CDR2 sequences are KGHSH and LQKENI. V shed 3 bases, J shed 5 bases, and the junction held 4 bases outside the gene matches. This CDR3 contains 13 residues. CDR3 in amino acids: CASSPTGNHEQYF. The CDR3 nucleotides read TGTGCCAGCTCACCGACAGGGAACCACGAGCAGTACTTC.

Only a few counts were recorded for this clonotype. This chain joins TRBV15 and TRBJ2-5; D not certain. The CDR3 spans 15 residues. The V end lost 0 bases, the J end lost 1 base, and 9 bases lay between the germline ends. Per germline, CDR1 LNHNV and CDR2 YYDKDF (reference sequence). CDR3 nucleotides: TGTGCCACCAGCAGAGAATACAGCAGCCAAGAGACCCAGTACTTC. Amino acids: CATSREYSSQETQYF.

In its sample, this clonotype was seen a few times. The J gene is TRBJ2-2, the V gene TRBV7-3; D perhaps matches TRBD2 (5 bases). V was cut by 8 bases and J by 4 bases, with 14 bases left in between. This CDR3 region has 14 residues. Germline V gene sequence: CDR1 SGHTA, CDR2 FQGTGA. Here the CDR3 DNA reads TGTGCCAGCCGCCTTGGACTTCTCACCGGGGAGCTGTTTTTT. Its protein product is CASRLGLLTGELFF.

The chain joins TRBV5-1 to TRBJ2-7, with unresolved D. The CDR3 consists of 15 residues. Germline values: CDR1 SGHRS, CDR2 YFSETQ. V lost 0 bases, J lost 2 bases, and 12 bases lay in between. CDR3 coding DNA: TGCGCCAGCAGCTTGGAAGGTCTGTGGACCTACGAGCAGTACTTC. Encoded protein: CASSLEGLWTYEQYF.

The CDR3 DNA sequence: TGTGCCAGCGGGAATAGGGGTGTTTATAACACCGGGGAGCTGTTTTTT. It specifies CASGNRGVYNTGELFF. The rearrangement links TRBV7-6 to TRBJ2-2; tentatively, D is TRBD1 (5 bases). The CDR3 runs to 16 residues. Trimming shortened V by 8 bases and J by 2 bases, and 18 bases separated the two germline ends. CDR1 is SGHVS and CDR2 is FNYEAQ in the germline V gene.

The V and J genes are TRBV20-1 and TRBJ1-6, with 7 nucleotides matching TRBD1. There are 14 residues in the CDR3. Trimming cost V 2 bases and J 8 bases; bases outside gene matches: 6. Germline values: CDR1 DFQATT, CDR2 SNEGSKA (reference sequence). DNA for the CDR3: TGCAGTGCTAGAACACAGGGGACGGATTCACCCCTCCACTTT. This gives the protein CSARTQGTDSPLHF.